The sample holds a few counts of the clone carrying this TCR beta chain. Its specificity is not known. This record belongs to a study of response to subunit inactivated influenza vaccine. Regarding the study as a whole: The authors suggested that few new T cells are recruited per seasonal influenza vaccination.

Germline CDR1 is KGHSH and CDR2 is LQKENI. This CDR3 is built from 13 residues. Between the trimmed V and J ends, which lost 4 bases and 4 bases, there was a span of 9 bases. TCRdb reanalysed the RT-PCR reads using MiXCR and keeps one entry per CDR3 protein. The table shows approximately 490,000 distinct CDR3 sequences, with under 8.5% occurring only once. The sample was PBMCs from blood, taken less than 30 months after vaccination. The genes are TRBV18 and TRBJ2-3; D is ambiguous. This TCR derives from a man aged 50-75 years who received an inactivated influenza vaccine. The CDR3 sequence is CASSRYNADTQYF. For the CDR3, the DNA is TGTGCCAGCTCACGGTACAACGCAGATACGCAGTATTTT.